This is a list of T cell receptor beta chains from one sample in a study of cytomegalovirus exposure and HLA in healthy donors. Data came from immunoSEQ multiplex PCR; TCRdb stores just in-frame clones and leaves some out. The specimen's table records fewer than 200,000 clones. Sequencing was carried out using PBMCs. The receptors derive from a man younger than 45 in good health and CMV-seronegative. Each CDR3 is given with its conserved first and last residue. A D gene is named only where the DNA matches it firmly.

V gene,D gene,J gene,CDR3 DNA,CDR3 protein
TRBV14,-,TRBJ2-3,TGTGCCAGCAGCCAAGGCCCCGGCTTTCAGGGAGATACGCAGTATTTT,CASSQGPGFQGDTQYF
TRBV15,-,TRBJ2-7,TGTGCCACCAGCAGAGGACAAGCGGACTCCTACGGGCAGTACTTC,CATSRGQADSYGQYF
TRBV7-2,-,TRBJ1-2,TGTGCCAGCAGCCCAACACAGGGTTACGCCCATGGCTACACCTTC,CASSPTQGYAHGYTF
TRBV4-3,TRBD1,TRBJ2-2,TGCGCCAGCAGCCCCCGGGACAGAAGCCGTGGGGAGCTGTTTTTT,CASSPRDRSRGELFF
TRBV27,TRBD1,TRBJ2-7,TGTGCCAGCAGTTTACTTGACAGGGTGTCAACCTACGAGCAGTACTTC,CASSLLDRVSTYEQYF
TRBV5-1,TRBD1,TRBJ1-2,TGCGCCAGCAGCATGGCCCTGGGACAGGGCGATGGCTACACCTTC,CASSMALGQGDGYTF
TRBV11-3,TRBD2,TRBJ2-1,TGTGCCAGCAGCTTAGGCGGGGGCTCCTACAATGAGCAGTTCTTC,CASSLGGGSYNEQFF
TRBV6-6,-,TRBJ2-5,TGTGCCGGAGGGTCGCCGACCCAGTACTTC,CAGGSPTQYF
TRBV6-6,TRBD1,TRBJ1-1,TGTGCCAGCAGTTCGGGGCGTGACAGGGCCTCTGAAGCTTTCTTT,CASSSGRDRASEAFF
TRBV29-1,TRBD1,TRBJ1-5,TGCAGCGTTGTGTACAGGGGGCCTCGAGGGTCTAGCAATCAGCCCCAGCATTTT,CSVVYRGPRGSSNQPQHF
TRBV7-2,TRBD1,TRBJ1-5,TGTGCCAGCAGCTTTTCGGAGGGGGCGGGCAATCAGCCCCAGCATTTT,CASSFSEGAGNQPQHF
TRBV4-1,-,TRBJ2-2,TGCGCCAGCAGCCCCATGGACAGCAGGGGGAACACCGGGGAGCTGTTTTTT,CASSPMDSRGNTGELFF
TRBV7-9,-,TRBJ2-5,TGTGCCAGCAGACCTCCTACAGAGTATGAGACCCAGTACTTC,CASRPPTEYETQYF
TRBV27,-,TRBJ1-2,TGTGCCAGCAGTTTCGCAGGGGACCATAACTATGGCTACACCTTC,CASSFAGDHNYGYTF
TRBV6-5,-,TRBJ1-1,TGTGCCAGCGGCGTGGGGGGGTCGTCTTTCTTT,CASGVGGSSFF
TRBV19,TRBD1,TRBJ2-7,TGTGCCAGTAGTAAACACGGACAGGGCTACGAGCAGTACTTC,CASSKHGQGYEQYF
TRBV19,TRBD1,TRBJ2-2,TGTGCCAGTAGTATGACAGGGGGCGGCGGGGAGCTGTTTTTT,CASSMTGGGGELFF
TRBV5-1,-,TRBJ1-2,TGCGCCAGCAGCTTGAGGTCTGGGGCTGGGGATGGCTACACCTTC,CASSLRSGAGDGYTF
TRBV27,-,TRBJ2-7,TGTGCCAGCACCGTCCGAGGCGGAGAGTACGAGCAGTACTTC,CASTVRGGEYEQYF
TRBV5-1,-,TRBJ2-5,TGCGCCAGCACTCAGAGGGGGGGCGGGAGAGAGACCCAGTACTTC,CASTQRGGGRETQYF
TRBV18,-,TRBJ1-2,TGTGCCAGCTCAGGGGGCAACTATGGCTACACCTTC,CASSGGNYGYTF
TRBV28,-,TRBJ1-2,TGTGCCAGCAGTTTAGTCGGGGTAACGGTAAAGTATGGCTACACCTTC,CASSLVGVTVKYGYTF
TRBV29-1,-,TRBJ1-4,TGCAGCGCCGGGGTCACTAATGAAAAACTGTTTTTT,CSAGVTNEKLFF
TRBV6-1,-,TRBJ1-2,TGTGCCAGCAGTGAAGTTGAGGTTTATGGCTACACCTTC,CASSEVEVYGYTF
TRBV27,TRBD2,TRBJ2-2,TGTGCCAGCTTAGCGGGGTCGAACACCGGGGAGCTGTTTTTT,CASLAGSNTGELFF
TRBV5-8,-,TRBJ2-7,TGTGCCAGCAGCTCTCCCGGGGGAGGCCACGAGCAGTACTTC,CASSSPGGGHEQYF
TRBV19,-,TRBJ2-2,TGTGCCAGTAGGGGAGGAGCGAACACCGGGGAGCTGTTTTTT,CASRGGANTGELFF
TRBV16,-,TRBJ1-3,TGTGCCAGCAGCCAATACGGGGGTCCTGGAAACACCATATATTTT,CASSQYGGPGNTIYF
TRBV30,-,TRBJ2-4,TGTGCCTGGACCCCAGGGGGAGGCGAAAACATTCAGTACTTC,CAWTPGGGENIQYF
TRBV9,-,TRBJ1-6,TGTGCCAGCAGCGTAGGGCTGCAGAATTCACCCCTCCACTTT,CASSVGLQNSPLHF
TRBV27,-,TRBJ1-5,TGTGCCAGCAGTTTATCTGTACTGGGCAATCAGCCCCAGCATTTT,CASSLSVLGNQPQHF
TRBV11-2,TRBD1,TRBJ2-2,TGTGCCAGCAGCCAAGGGACAGACAACACCGGGGAGCTGTTTTTT,CASSQGTDNTGELFF
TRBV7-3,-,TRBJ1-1,TGTGCCAGCAGCCCCTCGGGGGACCTCTACACTGAAGCTTTCTTT,CASSPSGDLYTEAFF
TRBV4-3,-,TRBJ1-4,TGCGCCAGCAGCCCCGACCCCAAGCAGGGTCGGGCTGAAAAACTGTTTTTT,CASSPDPKQGRAEKLFF
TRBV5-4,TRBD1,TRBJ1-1,TGTGCCAGCAGCTTCCCAACGACAGGGAGCACTGAAGCTTTCTTT,CASSFPTTGSTEAFF
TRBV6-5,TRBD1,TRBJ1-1,TGTGCCAGCAGGGGACAGACGAACACTGAAGCTTTCTTT,CASRGQTNTEAFF
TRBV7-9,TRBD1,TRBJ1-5,TGTGCCAGCAGCTTAGTCGGGGACAGGGATGGACAGCCCCAGCATTTT,CASSLVGDRDGQPQHF
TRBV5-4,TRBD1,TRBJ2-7,TGTGCCAGCAGCTTGGGGGACAGGGGGCCTCTTATCTTC,CASSLGDRGPLIF
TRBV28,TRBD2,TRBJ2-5,TGTGCCAGCAGTTTATCGGGGACTATCCAAGAGACCCAGTACTTC,CASSLSGTIQETQYF
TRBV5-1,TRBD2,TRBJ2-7,TGCGCGTCGAGGGGCGGGAGTATGCGGCAGTACTTC,CASRGGSMRQYF
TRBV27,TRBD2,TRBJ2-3,TGTGCCAGCAGTTCACTAGCGGGGGCCATAACAGATACGCAGTATTTT,CASSSLAGAITDTQYF
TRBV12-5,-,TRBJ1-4,TGTGCTAGTGGTTTTCAGGGAAGAACTAATGAAAAACTGTTTTTT,CASGFQGRTNEKLFF
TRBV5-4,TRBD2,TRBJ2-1,TGTGCCAGCAGGCATCCCGGGACTAGTAGGAATGAGCAGTTCTTC,CASRHPGTSRNEQFF
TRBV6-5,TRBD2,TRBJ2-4,TGTGCCAGCAGCCCCGGCGGGGGGCTAATTCAGTACTTC,CASSPGGGLIQYF
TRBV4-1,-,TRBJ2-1,TGCGCCAGCAGCTTGGCGGGGTCCTTCCAGCCCTACAATGAGCAGTTCTTC,CASSLAGSFQPYNEQFF
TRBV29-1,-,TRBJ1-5,TGCAGCGTCCAAGAGGGCTCGGGGAGCAATCAGCCCCAGCATTTT,CSVQEGSGSNQPQHF
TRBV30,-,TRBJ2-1,TGTGCCTGGAGTACTCGACTGAGCGGGCCCCTCTCCTACAATGAGCAGTTCTTC,CAWSTRLSGPLSYNEQFF
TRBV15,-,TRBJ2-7,TGTGCCACCAGCATGGACGGGAGCTCCTACGAGCAGTACTTC,CATSMDGSSYEQYF
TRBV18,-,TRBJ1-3,TGTGCCAGCTCACCACCGGGGGCAGTAGGCTACACCATATATTTT,CASSPPGAVGYTIYF
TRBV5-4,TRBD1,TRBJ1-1,TGTGCCAGCAGCCCTCGGGGACAGGGGGCTAAGACTGAAGCTTTCTTT,CASSPRGQGAKTEAFF
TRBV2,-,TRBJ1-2,TGTGCCAGCAGTGACAATGGCAGGGCCTATGGCTACACCTTC,CASSDNGRAYGYTF
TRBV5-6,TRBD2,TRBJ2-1,TGTGCCAGCAGCACCGGACTAGTCAATGAGCAGTTCTTC,CASSTGLVNEQFF
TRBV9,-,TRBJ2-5,TGTGCCAGCAGCGTAGCCGGGGGCCAAGAGACCCAGTACTTC,CASSVAGGQETQYF
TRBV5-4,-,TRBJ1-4,TGTGCCAGCAGCTTGGGCGGGCCGGGGGTTGAAAAACTGTTTTTT,CASSLGGPGVEKLFF